This T cell receptor (beta chain) was profiled in a study of T cells in localized non-small cell lung cancer. Study-level findings and limits: One tumor region alone was sequenced, and heterogeneity therefore remains possible. The greatest T cell clonality was found in uninvolved adjacent lung (higher than in tumor).

CDR1 and CDR2 from the germline V gene are PRHDT and FYEKMQ (reference sequence). This CDR3 comprises 13 residues. V lost 5 bases to trimming and J lost 7 bases; unmatched junction nucleotides: 5. Data came from immunoSEQ multiplex PCR; TCRdb stores just in-frame clones and leaves some out. The sample includes around 41,000 clones, approximately 91% seen only once; the top ten take roughly 2.6%. Remarks on this clone: Its target is unknown.

The receptor's source is a female donor older than 55 with stage I squamous cell lung carcinoma. The material was peripheral blood, obtained before any cancer treatment. The chain carries TRBV13 and TRBJ1-3; 7 bases align to TRBD1. CDR3 sequence: CASSPTGWNTIYF. Written as DNA, the CDR3 is TGTGCCAGCAGCCCGACAGGGTGGAACACCATATATTTT.